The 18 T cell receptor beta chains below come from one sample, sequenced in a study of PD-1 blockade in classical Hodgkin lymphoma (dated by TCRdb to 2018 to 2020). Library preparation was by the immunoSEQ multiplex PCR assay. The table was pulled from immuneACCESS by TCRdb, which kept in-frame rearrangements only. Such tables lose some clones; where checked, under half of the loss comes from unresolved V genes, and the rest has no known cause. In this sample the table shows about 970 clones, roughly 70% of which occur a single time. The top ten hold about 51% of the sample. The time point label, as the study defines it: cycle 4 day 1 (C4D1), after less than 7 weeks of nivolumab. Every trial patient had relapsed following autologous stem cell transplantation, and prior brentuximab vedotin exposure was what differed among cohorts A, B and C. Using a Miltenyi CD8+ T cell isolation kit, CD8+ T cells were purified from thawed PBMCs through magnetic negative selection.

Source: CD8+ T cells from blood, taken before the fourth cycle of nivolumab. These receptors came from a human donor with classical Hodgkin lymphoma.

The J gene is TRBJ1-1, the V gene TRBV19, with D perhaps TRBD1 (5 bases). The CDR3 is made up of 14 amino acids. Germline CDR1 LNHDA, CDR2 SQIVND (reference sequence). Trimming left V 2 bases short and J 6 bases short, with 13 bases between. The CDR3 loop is CASSITSRAPEAFF. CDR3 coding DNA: TGTGCCAGTAGTATAACTAGCAGGGCTCCTGAAGCTTTCTTT.

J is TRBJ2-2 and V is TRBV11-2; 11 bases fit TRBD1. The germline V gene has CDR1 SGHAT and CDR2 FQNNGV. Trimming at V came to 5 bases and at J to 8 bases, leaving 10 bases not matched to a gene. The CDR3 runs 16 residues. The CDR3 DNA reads TGTGCCAGCAGCCTGATGGACAGGGGGCTTGCTGGGGAGCTGTTTTTT. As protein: CASSLMDRGLAGELFF. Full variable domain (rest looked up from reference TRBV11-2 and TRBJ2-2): EAGVAQSPRYKIIEKRQSVAFWCNPISGHATLYWYQQILGQGPKLLIQFQNNGVVDDSQLPKDRFSAERLKGVDSTLKIQPAKLEDSAVYLCASSLMDRGLAGELFFGEGSRLTVL.

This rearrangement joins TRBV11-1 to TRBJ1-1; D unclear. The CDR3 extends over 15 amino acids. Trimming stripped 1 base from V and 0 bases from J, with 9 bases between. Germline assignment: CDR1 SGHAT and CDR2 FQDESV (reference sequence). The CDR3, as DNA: TGTGCCAGCAGCTTAGTTGGGGTAGTGAACACTGAAGCTTTCTTT. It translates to CASSLVGVVNTEAFF.

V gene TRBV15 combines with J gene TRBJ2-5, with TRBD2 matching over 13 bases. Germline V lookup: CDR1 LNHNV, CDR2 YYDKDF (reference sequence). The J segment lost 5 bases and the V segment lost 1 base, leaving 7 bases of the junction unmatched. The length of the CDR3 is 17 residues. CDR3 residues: CATSRGRGLAGTETQYF. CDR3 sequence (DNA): TGTGCCACCAGCAGAGGAAGGGGACTAGCGGGAACTGAGACCCAGTACTTC. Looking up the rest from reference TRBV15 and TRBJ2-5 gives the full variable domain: DAMVIQNPRYQVTQFGKPVTLSCSQTLNHNVMYWYQQKSSQAPKLLFHYYDKDFNNEADTPDNFQSRRPNTSFCFLDIRSPGLGDTAMYLCATSRGRGLAGTETQYFGPGTRLLVL.

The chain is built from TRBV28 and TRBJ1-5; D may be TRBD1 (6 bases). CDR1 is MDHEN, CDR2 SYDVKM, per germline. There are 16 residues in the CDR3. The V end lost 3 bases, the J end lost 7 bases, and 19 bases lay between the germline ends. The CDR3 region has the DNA TGTGCCAGCAGTTTTCTGTGGGACACCTCCTCCCAGCCCCAGCATTTT. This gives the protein CASSFLWDTSSQPQHF.

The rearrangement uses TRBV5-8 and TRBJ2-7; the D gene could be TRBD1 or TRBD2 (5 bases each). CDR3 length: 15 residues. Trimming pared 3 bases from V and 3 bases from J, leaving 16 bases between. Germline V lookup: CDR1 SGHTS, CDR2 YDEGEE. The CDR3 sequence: CASSWADTAGYEQYF. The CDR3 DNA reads TGTGCCAGCAGCTGGGCGGACACGGCGGGCTACGAGCAGTACTTC.

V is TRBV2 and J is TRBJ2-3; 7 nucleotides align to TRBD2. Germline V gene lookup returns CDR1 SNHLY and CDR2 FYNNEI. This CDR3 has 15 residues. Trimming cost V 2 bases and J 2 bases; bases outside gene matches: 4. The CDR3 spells CASSEWGGITDTQYF. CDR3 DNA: TGTGCCAGCAGTGAATGGGGGGGGATCACAGATACGCAGTATTTT.

CDR3 residues: CASSGGQGGNTIYF. The CDR3 DNA reads as TGTGCCAGCAGTGGAGGACAGGGGGGAAACACCATATATTTT. The chain recombines TRBV6-1 with TRBJ1-3; 9 positions agree with TRBD1. From germline, CDR1 is MNHNS and CDR2 SASEGT. This CDR3 spans 14 amino acids. After removal of 4 bases from V and 4 bases from J, the junction contained 2 bases not matched to a gene.

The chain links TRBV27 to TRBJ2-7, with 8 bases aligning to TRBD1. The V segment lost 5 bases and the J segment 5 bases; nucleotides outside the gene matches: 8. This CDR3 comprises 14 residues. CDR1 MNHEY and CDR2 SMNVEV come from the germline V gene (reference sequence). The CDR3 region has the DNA TGTGCCAGCAGTCCCAGGGGGCGTAAGGACGAGCAGTACTTC. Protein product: CASSPRGRKDEQYF.

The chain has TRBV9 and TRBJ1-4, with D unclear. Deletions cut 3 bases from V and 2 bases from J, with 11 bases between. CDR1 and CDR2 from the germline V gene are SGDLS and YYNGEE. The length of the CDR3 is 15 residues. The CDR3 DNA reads TGTGCCAGCAGCGGCAGAGAGGGTACTAATGAAAAACTGTTTTTT. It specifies CASSGREGTNEKLFF.

The CDR3: CASTIGIRYEQYF. The CDR3 nucleotides are TGTGCCAGCACAATCGGGATTCGCTACGAGCAGTACTTC. The V and J genes are TRBV7-2 and TRBJ2-7; D perhaps matches TRBD2 (5 bases). The CDR3 sequence is 13 residues long. Trimming shortened V by 7 bases and J by 3 bases, and 13 bases separated the two germline ends. In germline, CDR1 is SGHTA, CDR2 FQGNSA.

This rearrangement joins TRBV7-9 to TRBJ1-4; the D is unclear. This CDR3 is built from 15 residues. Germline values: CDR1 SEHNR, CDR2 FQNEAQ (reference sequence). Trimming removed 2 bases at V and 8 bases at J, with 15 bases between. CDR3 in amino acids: CASSLTPLAKEKLFF. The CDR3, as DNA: TGTGCCAGCAGCTTAACACCCCTAGCGAAGGAAAAACTGTTTTTT.

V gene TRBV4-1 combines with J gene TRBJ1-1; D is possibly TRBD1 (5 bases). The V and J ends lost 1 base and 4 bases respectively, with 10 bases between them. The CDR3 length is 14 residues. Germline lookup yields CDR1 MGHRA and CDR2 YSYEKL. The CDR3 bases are TGCGCCAGCAGCCAAGGGGCGGGGGGCACTGAAGCTTTCTTT. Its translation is CASSQGAGGTEAFF.

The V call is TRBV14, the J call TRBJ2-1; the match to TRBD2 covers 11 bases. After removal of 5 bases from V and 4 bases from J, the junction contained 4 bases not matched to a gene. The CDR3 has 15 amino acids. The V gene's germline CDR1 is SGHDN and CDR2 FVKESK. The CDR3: CASSAGTSGYNEQFF. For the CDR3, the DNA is TGTGCCAGCAGCGCCGGGACTAGCGGTTACAATGAGCAGTTCTTC.

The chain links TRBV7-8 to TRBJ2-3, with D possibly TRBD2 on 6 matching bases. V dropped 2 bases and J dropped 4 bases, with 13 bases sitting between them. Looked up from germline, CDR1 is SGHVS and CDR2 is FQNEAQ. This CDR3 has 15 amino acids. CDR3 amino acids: CASSLWAGSADTQYF. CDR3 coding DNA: TGTGCCAGCAGCTTATGGGCGGGGTCGGCAGATACGCAGTATTTT.

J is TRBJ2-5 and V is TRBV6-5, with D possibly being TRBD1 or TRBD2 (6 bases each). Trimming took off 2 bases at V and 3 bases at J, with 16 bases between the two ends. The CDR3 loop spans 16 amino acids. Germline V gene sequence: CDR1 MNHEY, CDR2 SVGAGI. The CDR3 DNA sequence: TGTGCCAGCAGTTACAACTATCCCGGGGGCAAAGAGACCCAGTACTTC. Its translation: CASSYNYPGGKETQYF.

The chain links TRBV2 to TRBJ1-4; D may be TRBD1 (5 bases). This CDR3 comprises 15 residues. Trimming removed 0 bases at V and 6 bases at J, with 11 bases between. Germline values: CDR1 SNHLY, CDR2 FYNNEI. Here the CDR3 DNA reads TGTGCCAGCAGTGAAGCGGGGGGGACGGATGAAAAACTGTTTTTT. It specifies CASSEAGGTDEKLFF.

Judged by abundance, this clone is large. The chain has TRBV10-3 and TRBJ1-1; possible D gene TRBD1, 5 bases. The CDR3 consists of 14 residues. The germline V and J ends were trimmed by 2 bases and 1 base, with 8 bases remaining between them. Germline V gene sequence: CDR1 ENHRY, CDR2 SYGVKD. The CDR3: CAISEPGQNTEAFF. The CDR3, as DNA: TGTGCCATCAGTGAGCCTGGACAGAACACTGAAGCTTTCTTT.